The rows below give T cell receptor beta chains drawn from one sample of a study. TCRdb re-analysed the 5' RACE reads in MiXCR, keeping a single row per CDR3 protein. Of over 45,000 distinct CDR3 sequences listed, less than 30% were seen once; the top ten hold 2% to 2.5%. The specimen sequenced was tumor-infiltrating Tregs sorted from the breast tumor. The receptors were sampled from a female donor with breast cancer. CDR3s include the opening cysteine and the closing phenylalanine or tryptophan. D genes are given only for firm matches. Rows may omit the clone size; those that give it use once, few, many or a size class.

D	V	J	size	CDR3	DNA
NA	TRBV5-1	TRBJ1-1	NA	CASSPGQHTEAFF	TGCGCCAGCAGCCCGGGCCAGCACACTGAAGCTTTCTTT
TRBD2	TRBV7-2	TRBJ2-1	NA	CASSAETSGPNEQFF	TGTGCCAGCAGCGCAGAGACTAGCGGGCCGAATGAGCAGTTCTTC
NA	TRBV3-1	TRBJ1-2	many	CASSRAFNYGYTF	TGTGCCAGCAGCCGTGCGTTTAACTATGGCTACACCTTC
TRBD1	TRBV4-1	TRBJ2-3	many	CASSHRDRGTTDTQYF	TGCGCCAGCAGCCATAGGGACAGGGGGACCACAGATACGCAGTATTTT
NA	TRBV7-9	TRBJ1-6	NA	CASSLIGSYNSPLHF	TGTGCCAGCAGCTTAATAGGCTCCTATAATTCACCCCTCCACTTT
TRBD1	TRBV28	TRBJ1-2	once	CASSLGGTGVNYGYTF	TGTGCCAGCAGTTTAGGGGGGACAGGAGTGAACTATGGCTACACCTTC
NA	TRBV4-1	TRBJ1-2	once	CASSQKAPWNYGYTF	TGCGCCAGCAGCCAGAAGGCCCCATGGAACTATGGCTACACCTTC
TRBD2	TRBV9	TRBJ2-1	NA	CASSGLGGSNNEQFF	TGTGCCAGCAGCGGCCTTGGCGGGAGCAACAATGAGCAGTTCTTC
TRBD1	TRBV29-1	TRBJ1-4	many	CSVGTVDAEKLFF	TGCAGCGTGGGGACAGTAGATGCTGAAAAACTGTTTTTT
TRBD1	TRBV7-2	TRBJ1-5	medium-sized	CASSAGPGQSNQPQHF	TGTGCCAGCAGCGCAGGTCCGGGACAGAGCAATCAGCCCCAGCATTTT
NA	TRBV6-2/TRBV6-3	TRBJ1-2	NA	CASSRGSQIGYTF	TGTGCCAGCAGTAGGGGGTCGCAGATTGGCTACACCTTC
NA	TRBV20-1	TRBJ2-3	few	CSAIIFQGGDTQYF	TGCAGTGCTATAATTTTTCAGGGAGGAGATACGCAGTATTTT
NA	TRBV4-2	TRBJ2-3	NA	CASSQPGVSDTQYF	TGTGCCAGCAGCCAACCAGGGGTTTCAGATACGCAGTATTTT
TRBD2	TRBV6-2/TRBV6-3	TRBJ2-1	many	CASSYETGGVGEQFF	TGTGCCAGCAGTTACGAAACGGGAGGGGTGGGTGAGCAGTTCTTC
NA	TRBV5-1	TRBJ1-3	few	CASSSFGGLNTIYF	TGCGCCAGCAGTTCCTTTGGGGGCTTAAACACCATATATTTT
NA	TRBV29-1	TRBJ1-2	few	CSVQKFDNNYGYTF	TGCAGCGTTCAAAAGTTCGACAACAACTATGGCTACACCTTC
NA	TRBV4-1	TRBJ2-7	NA	CASSPRAQGHEQYF	TGCGCCAGCAGTCCGAGGGCCCAGGGCCACGAGCAGTACTTC
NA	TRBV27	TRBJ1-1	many	CASSLGGGTEAFF	TGTGCCAGCAGTTTAGGGGGCGGAACTGAAGCTTTCTTT
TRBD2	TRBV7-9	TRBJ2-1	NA	CASLTGTRSNEQFF	TGTGCCAGCCTTACCGGGACTAGGAGCAATGAGCAGTTCTTC
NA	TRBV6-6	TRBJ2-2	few	CASSYVWSGELFF	TGTGCCAGCAGTTACGTTTGGAGCGGGGAGCTGTTTTTT
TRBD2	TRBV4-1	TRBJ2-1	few	CASSLGLAGENEQFF	TGCGCCAGCAGCCTGGGACTAGCGGGAGAAAATGAGCAGTTCTTC
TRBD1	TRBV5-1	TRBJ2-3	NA	CASSLGTARTDTQYF	TGCGCCAGCAGCTTAGGGACAGCTCGCACAGATACGCAGTATTTT
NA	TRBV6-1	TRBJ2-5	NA	CASTVYTETQYF	TGTGCCAGCACCGTATATACAGAGACCCAGTACTTC
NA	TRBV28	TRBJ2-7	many	CASTSTHTSYEQYF	TGTGCCAGCACTAGTACTCATACCTCCTACGAGCAGTACTTC
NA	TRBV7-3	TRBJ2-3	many	CASHRGGSTDTQYF	TGTGCCAGCCACAGGGGGGGCAGCACAGATACGCAGTATTTT
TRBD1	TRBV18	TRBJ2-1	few	CASSSGTGGAEQFF	TGTGCCAGCTCGTCCGGGACAGGGGGCGCCGAGCAGTTCTTC
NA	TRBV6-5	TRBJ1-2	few	CASSPPGPRAGYTF	TGTGCCAGCAGCCCACCGGGACCACGAGCTGGCTACACCTTC
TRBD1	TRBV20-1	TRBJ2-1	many	CSASLGQTTNEQFF	TGCAGTGCTTCCTTGGGACAGACGACAAATGAGCAGTTCTTC
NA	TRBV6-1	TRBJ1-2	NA	CASSVPGVYGYTF	TGTGCCAGCAGTGTCCCAGGAGTCTATGGCTACACCTTC
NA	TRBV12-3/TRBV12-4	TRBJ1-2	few	CASSRPQGRRIYGYTF	TGTGCCAGCAGTCGACCGCAGGGAAGAAGGATCTATGGCTACACCTTC
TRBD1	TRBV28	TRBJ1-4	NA	CASRQRTGQDYEKLFF	TGTGCCAGCAGGCAAAGGACAGGCCAAGATTATGAAAAACTGTTTTTT
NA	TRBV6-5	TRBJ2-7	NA	CASSPVWGESEQYF	TGTGCCAGCAGCCCTGTGTGGGGCGAAAGCGAGCAGTACTTC
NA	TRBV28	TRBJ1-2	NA	CASSLWGGDPNYGYTF	TGTGCCAGCAGTTTATGGGGGGGAGATCCTAACTATGGCTACACCTTC
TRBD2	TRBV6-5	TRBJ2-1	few	CASSPPPGRGVSLF	TGTGCCAGCAGTCCCCCCCCCGGGAGGGGCGTTTCGCTCTTC
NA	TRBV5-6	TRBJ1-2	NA	CTSSPGTSNYGYTF	TGTACCAGCAGCCCTGGGACGTCAAACTATGGCTACACCTTC
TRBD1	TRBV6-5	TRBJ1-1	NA	CASSTDRGHMNTEAFF	TGTGCCAGCAGTACCGACAGGGGTCACATGAACACTGAAGCTTTCTTT
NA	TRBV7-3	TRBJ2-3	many	CASSYQQGRDTQYF	TGTGCCAGCAGCTACCAACAGGGTAGGGATACGCAGTATTTT
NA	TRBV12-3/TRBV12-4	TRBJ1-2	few	CASSTLDVGYTF	TGTGCCAGCAGTACCCTCGATGTGGGCTACACCTTC
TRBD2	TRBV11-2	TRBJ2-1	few	CASSRYSGAYNEQFF	TGTGCCAGCAGCCGTTATAGCGGGGCCTACAATGAGCAGTTCTTC
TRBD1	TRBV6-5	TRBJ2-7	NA	CASRAGTGVYEQYF	TGTGCCAGCAGAGCCGGGACAGGGGTTTACGAGCAGTACTTC
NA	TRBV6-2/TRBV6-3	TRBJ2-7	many	CASSYAGLTLYEQYF	TGTGCCAGCAGTTACGCGGGACTGACCCTCTACGAGCAGTACTTC
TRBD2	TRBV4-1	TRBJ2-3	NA	CASSRSGLAGGGTDTQYF	TGCGCCAGCAGCCGTTCCGGACTAGCGGGGGGGGGGACAGATACGCAGTATTTT
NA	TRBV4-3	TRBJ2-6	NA	CASSQTDSGANVLTF	TGCGCCAGCAGCCAGACCGATTCTGGGGCCAACGTCCTGACTTTC
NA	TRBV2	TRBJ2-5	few	CASRRGRDLQETQYF	TGTGCCAGCAGGAGGGGACGGGATTTGCAAGAGACCCAGTACTTC
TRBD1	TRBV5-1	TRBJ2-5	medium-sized	CASSGGTGGYQETQYF	TGCGCCAGCAGCGGCGGGACAGGGGGATACCAAGAGACCCAGTACTTC
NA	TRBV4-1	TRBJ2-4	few	CASSQDAAAKNIQYF	TGCGCCAGCAGCCAAGATGCCGCAGCCAAAAACATTCAGTACTTC
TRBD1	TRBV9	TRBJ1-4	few	CASSAEPLWGQTNEKLFF	TGTGCCAGCAGCGCTGAACCTTTGTGGGGACAGACTAATGAAAAACTGTTTTTT
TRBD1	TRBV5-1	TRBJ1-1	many	CASSRTGGNEAFF	TGCGCCAGCAGCCGGACAGGGGGAAATGAAGCTTTCTTT
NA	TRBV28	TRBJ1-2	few	CASSFRAAYGYTF	TGTGCCAGCAGTTTCAGGGCCGCCTATGGCTACACCTTC
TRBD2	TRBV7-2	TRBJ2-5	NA	CASSLGGFTTSGPTGTQYF	TGTGCCAGCAGCTTAGGCGGTTTTACAACTAGCGGACCAACAGGGACCCAGTACTTC
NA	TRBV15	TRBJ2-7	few	CATSGGTASYEQYF	TGTGCCACCAGCGGCGGGACGGCTTCCTACGAGCAGTACTTC
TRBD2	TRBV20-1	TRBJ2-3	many	CSAPPAGGRTDTQYF	TGCAGTGCCCCACCAGCGGGGGGCCGCACAGATACGCAGTATTTT
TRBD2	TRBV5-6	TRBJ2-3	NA	CASSLGLAANTQYF	TGTGCCAGCAGCTTAGGACTAGCGGCAAATACGCAGTATTTT
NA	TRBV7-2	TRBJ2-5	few	CASSGTQETQYF	TGTGCCAGCAGCGGGACCCAAGAGACCCAGTACTTC
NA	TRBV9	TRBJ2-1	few	CASSANIRQVGNEQFF	TGTGCCAGCAGCGCTAATATACGACAGGTTGGAAATGAGCAGTTCTTC
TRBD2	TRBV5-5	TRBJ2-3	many	CASSRAGSTDTQYF	TGTGCCAGCAGCCGAGCGGGAAGCACAGATACGCAGTATTTT
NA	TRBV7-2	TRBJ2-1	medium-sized	CASSLMARRGNEQFF	TGTGCCAGCAGCTTAATGGCGAGGCGGGGCAATGAGCAGTTCTTC